This T cell receptor (beta chain) was sequenced during a study of cytomegalovirus exposure and HLA in healthy donors (dated by TCRdb to 2015 to 2018). Study-wide context: According to an earlier analysis of around 600 of the donors, about 190 million T cells yielded 117 million unique TCR beta sequences and approximately 280 Gb of sequence data. Besides the first cohort of 500 to 700 subjects, a separate validation cohort made up of over 95 different subjects was used. A later genetic analysis took genome-wide SNP genotypes for 398 of the 666 donors and used that subset as a discovery cohort. The later analysis used no new phenotypic data to find candidate immune exposures, relying instead on TCR beta sequences and their occurrence across donors. About 310 gigabases of sequencing data and approximately 85 million unique TCR sequences were included in an early release covering 550 to 800 HLA-typed donors. To decide whether each TCR beta V gene segment behaved as functional or pseudogenic, an earlier analysis of fewer than 750 of the donors relied on high-throughput TCR beta sequencing. A later analysis re-analyzed previously published TCR beta repertoires from 600 to 850 donors and added high-resolution HLA genotyping to study TCR occurrence patterns. On average, roughly 250,000 unique TCR beta nucleotide sequences were sequenced per donor among 398 genotyped donors of the cohort, with 15% to 20% of those sequences being non-productive. Class I and class II HLA loci were covered by the typing at four-digit resolution. The number of typed donors differed by locus: about 620-640 for A, B, C, DRB1 and DQB1; approximately 530 for DQA1; approximately 600 for DPA1; and roughly 450 for DPB1. Roughly 5 DR-DQ haplotypes were handled as single units for association and clustering, since linkage in the cohort was strong. The genetic ancestry cluster associated with self-reported Caucasian donors included roughly 84% of the 300 to 450 genotyped donors. The study profiled the T cell repertoires of 500 to 800 subjects by immunosequencing and related them to cytomegalovirus serostatus. The study aimed to test whether cataloging public T cell receptors could reveal signatures of past pathogen exposure. Every discovery cohort repertoire had been produced on one sequencing platform. Donor age, sex, ethnicity and CMV serostatus were compiled together with the repertoire data. High-throughput TCR immunosequencing, statistical association of individual TCRs with disease status, and machine learning were combined to predict cytomegalovirus infection status. On the study overall, not on this receptor specifically: When HLA alleles, especially DR and DQ, strongly co-occurred, attributing TCR associations to individual alleles was difficult. Some IMGT-functional V segments, including TRBV6-2 and TRBV6-3, could not be told apart with the 87-base-pair reads, so those segments were excluded. A further reported finding was that TCR beta sequences accurately predicted the HLA-A and HLA-B alleles for most subjects in the first cohort. Linkage disequilibrium might explain the correlated functional status among segregating V segments, but an unknown experimental factor could not be excluded. Broadly in line with IMGT annotations, most TCR beta V segments showed up in productive rearrangements about 87% or about 30% of the time in an earlier analysis of 450 to 750 of the donors. Roughly uniform sequencing depth across donors was assumed in presence/absence analyses, although this assumption may not hold. In a later analysis, several top co-occurrence clusters were reported to appear linked to parvovirus B19, influenza, CMV and Epstein-Barr virus. Immune exposure information for the cohort was limited to CMV serostatus. In both the original and validation cohorts, the classifier was reported to diagnose cytomegalovirus status with high specificity and sensitivity. Because HLA typing was missing for some donors at each locus, association tests included only the typed subset. The study gave a list of 150 to 200 TCR beta chains associated with cytomegalovirus. In vitro tests confirmed that a few of the cytomegalovirus-associated TCR beta chains recognize cytomegalovirus antigens. According to the authors, the approach could potentially be generalized to other disease states and immunological phenotypes. In a later genetic analysis, fewer N-insertions in productive TCRs were reported among donors in an Asian-associated ancestry cluster than the roughly 710-donor mean. In a later analysis, HLA-associated TCR beta chains were found to be more clonally expanded and to have lower generation probabilities than equally common non-associated chains. This cohort had only TCR beta chains sequenced, and the lack of alpha or paired-chain data limited which features could be detected. In a later analysis, the rate of TCR association differed among HLA loci, with DRB1 alleles having the most associated TCRs and HLA-C alleles having the fewest. According to a later analysis, most CMV-associated TCR beta chains appeared to be HLA-restricted, and the HLA associations seemed to be driven largely by CMV exposure. Most TCR sequences were seen in very few donors, while some public TCRs were found in many individuals. Because counts were too low, roughly 18 rarely observed V segments, including chromosome 9 orphons, were left out of the earlier analysis of 587 of the donors. Specific HLA alleles were associated with around 18,000 TCR beta sequences at a false discovery rate of 0.05 in a later analysis. In a later genetic analysis, a missense DCLRE1C variant was associated with V-gene and J-gene trimming of TCR beta chains, and the association was replicated in an independent cohort. A group of highly shared sequence variants was considered likely to be a technical artifact of the sequencing pipeline.

Details on this clone: It has no known antigen specificity. Base qualities were left out, and no much larger clone turns up one base away.

Receptors were amplified or captured by the immunoSEQ multiplex PCR assay. The multiplex PCR relied on a mix of 60 forward primers for TCR Vbeta segments and 13 reverse primers for TCR Jbeta segments. A multiplex PCR assay on genomic DNA amplified the CDR3 region of rearranged TCR beta genes. On the Illumina HiSeq System, the amplified TCR beta libraries were sequenced as 87-base-pair reads. In the source study's methods: In a later analysis, approximately 74 million unique TCR beta chains were counted across the 650 to 700 repertoires, and roughly 11 million of these chains were shared by at least two donors. To remove PCR and sequencing errors, raw reads were error-corrected and collapsed into unique sequences using a nearest-neighbor algorithm that merged closely related sequences. V, D and J gene segments were assigned by aligning CDR3 sequences to IMGT reference sequences. For a sequence to be retained, a match of at least six nucleotides to both a V gene segment and a J gene segment was required. Rearrangements were classified as productive when the CDR3 lacked stop codons and remained in frame with V and J, and all other rearrangements were classified as non-productive. CDR3 was defined according to IMGT convention as the region running from the second conserved V-encoded cysteine to the conserved J-encoded phenylalanine. Sequences without an unambiguous match to a single V gene segment were excluded from the earlier analysis of several hundred of the donors. In an earlier analysis of several hundred of the donors, a V segment was called functional when productive rearrangements were above 56.7%, and segregating when the standard deviation between donors exceeded 5%. A statistical classification framework was built for diagnosing cytomegalovirus status from the catalog of TCR beta chain sequences. In a later analysis, V and J genes were assigned by comparing TCR nucleotide sequences against IMGT/GENE-DB human TR gene sequences. Using the TCRdist pipeline, a later analysis assigned CDR3 sequences along with most-parsimonious VDJ recombination scenarios. In a later analysis, each TCR beta chain was defined by its CDR3 amino acid sequence together with its V-gene family, and reads without a unique V-gene family were excluded. To address suspected cross-contamination and a sequencing artifact, a later analysis removed roughly 580 highly shared, low-generation-probability nucleotide sequences. For each public chain, a later analysis derived a clonal expansion index from normalized ranks of inferred template counts within each repertoire. A later analysis computed generation probabilities with a VDJ recombination model fitted to out-of-frame rearrangements, and checked the results against IGoR. Hypergeometric tests were used in a later analysis to score TCR-TCR, TCR-HLA and TCR-CMV co-occurrence, with a repertoire-size bias correction applied to the TCR pairs. A later analysis estimated false discovery rates by permuting HLA or CMV assignments 20 times. In a later analysis, co-occurring TCRs were grouped using DBSCAN, and TCRdist sequence similarity was added for clustering within HLA-allele-positive subsets. Repertoires with fewer than 30,000 or more than 120,000 public chains, plus five repertoires with anomalous nucleotide sharing, were excluded from co-occurrence clustering. The immuneACCESS repertoire file appears here via TCRdb, limited to in-frame rearrangements. These files lack a portion of the clones; in checked studies, under half of the deficit traces to unresolved V genes, and the cause of the others is not known. D and trimming come from the DNA, and the V and J calls and clone size come from that table. The sample table shows about 120,000 clones, and approximately 72% are seen once. Together, the top ten hold approximately 8.2% of the sample.

V is pared back by 5 bases and J by 5 bases, with 18 bases lying between the germline termini. CDR1 and CDR2, per the germline V gene, are SGHTA and FQGNSA. Inclusive of the bounding cysteine and phenylalanine, the CDR3 is 15 residues long. Only the CDR3 portion is preserved as DNA: 45 bases, with reading frame beginning at the first base. The cohort consisted of 600 to 700 healthy bone marrow donors. At the time of sampling, all cohort members were nominally healthy, though unrecorded immune exposures were likely present. The donor tested CMV seropositive and was one of the 289 seropositive cohort members. Each donor provided a peripheral blood sample, and peripheral blood mononuclear cells were used for TCR beta sequencing. The Qiagen DNeasy Blood Extraction Kit was used to extract genomic DNA from the blood cell samples.

The clonotype comes from a middle-aged woman in good health and CMV-seropositive. The material sequenced was PBMCs. This chain is built from TRBV7-2 and TRBJ2-5; perhaps TRBD2 is the D gene, with 7 bases matching. The CDR3 here reads CASSKGRGARETQYF. In nucleotides, the sequence is TGTGCCAGCAGCAAGGGCCGGGGGGCTAGGGAGACCCAGTACTTC.